This entry describes one TCR beta chain. This CDR3 has 19 amino acids. Germline V gene data show CDR1 as MGHRA and CDR2 as YSYEKL. The ends were cut back, 2 bases at V and 2 bases at J, with 22 bases in the middle. The sample is drawn from a study of T cells in Graves' hyperthyroidism and ophthalmopathy. Across the whole study: Upon initial diagnosis and before any treatment, peripheral blood was collected.

The source material, RNA transcripts, was used to amplify TCR beta CDR3 regions. TCR CDR3 underwent first-round RT-PCR with the HTBI primer set. TCRdb analysed the multiplex PCR reads with MiXCR anew, one entry per CDR3 protein. The table includes approximately 620,000 distinct CDR3 sequences, approximately 14% detected once. Sequenced: blood. This receptor was identified in a woman in her twenties or thirties with Graves' hyperthyroidism that later progressed to Graves' ophthalmopathy. The genes are TRBV4-1 and TRBJ1-5; D might be TRBD1 (5 bases). The CDR3 loop is CASSQTYYGGKYGNQPQHF. CDR3 sequence (DNA): TGCGCCAGCAGCCAAACCTACTACGGGGGGAAATACGGCAATCAGCCCCAGCATTTT.